This T cell receptor beta chain was sequenced in a study of T-cell reconstitution after alpha-beta-depleted transplantation in children. TCRbeta library construction was performed incorporating unique molecular identifiers. TCRdb re-called the PCR reads with MiXCR, one entry per CDR3 protein. This sample yields just under 550,000 distinct CDR3 sequences, of which approximately 16% are seen a single time; about 3.1% belongs to the top ten. The CDR3 covers 14 residues. The ends were cut back, 5 bases at V and 12 bases at J, with 20 bases in the middle. Per the germline V gene, CDR1 is SEHNR and CDR2 is FQNEAQ (reference sequence).

The TCR was taken from a human donor who donated a stem cell graft to a child with acute lymphoblastic leukemia. The chain carries TRBV7-9 and TRBJ2-1; D may be TRBD1 or TRBD2 (5 bases each). The specimen was PBMCs from the stem cell graft donor, collected from the stem cell graft. In DNA, the CDR3 is TGTGCCAGCAGCAAGAGGGGCCAGTCAGGATGGCAGTTCTTC. The encoded protein is CASSKRGQSGWQFF.